This T cell receptor (beta chain) emerged from a study of cytomegalovirus exposure and HLA in healthy donors (TCRdb year 2017). Notes on the research overall: An earlier analysis of 587 of the donors reported 250 to 350 Gb of sequence data and 117 million unique TCR beta sequences from 150 million to 200 million T cells. Roughly 300 gigabases of sequencing data and 70 million to 100 million unique TCR sequences made up an early release that covered several hundred HLA-typed donors. Of the roughly 400 genotyped donors, roughly 80% were placed in the genetic ancestry cluster associated with self-reported Caucasian donors. The study aimed to test whether signatures of past pathogen exposure could be identified by cataloging public T cell receptors. Using immunosequencing, the study profiled T cell repertoires from 500 to 800 subjects and related those repertoires to cytomegalovirus serostatus. Besides the first cohort of approximately 710 subjects, a separate validation cohort made up of 120 different subjects was used. High-throughput TCR immunosequencing, statistical association of individual TCRs with disease status, and machine learning were combined to predict cytomegalovirus infection status. A later analysis re-analyzed previously published TCR beta repertoires from 550 to 700 donors and added high-resolution HLA genotyping to study TCR occurrence patterns. In the later analysis, no new phenotypic data were used to find candidate immune exposures; instead, reliance was placed on TCR beta sequences and their occurrence across donors. To decide whether each TCR beta V gene segment behaved as functional or pseudogenic, an earlier analysis of some 580 of the donors relied on high-throughput TCR beta sequencing. Donor age, sex, ethnicity and CMV serostatus were collected together with the repertoire data. A later genetic analysis used genome-wide SNP genotypes for 398 of the 666 donors, treating that subset as a discovery cohort. Every repertoire in the discovery cohort had been generated on one and the same sequencing platform. HLA typing included class I and class II loci at four-digit resolution. The number of donors typed differed by locus, with about 629-640 for A, B, C, DRB1 and DQB1, 522 for DQA1, 606 for DPA1, and 450 to 480 for DPB1. Four or five DR-DQ haplotypes were handled as single units for association and clustering, since linkage in the cohort was strong. Across under 500 genotyped donors of the cohort, an average of 235,054 unique TCR beta nucleotide sequences per donor were sequenced, and roughly 17% of those sequences were non-productive.

As encoded in the germline V gene, CDR1 is MNHEY while CDR2 is SVGAGI. Reading from cysteine to phenylalanine, the CDR3 counts 15 amino acids. Just the 45-base CDR3 DNA is kept, in frame starting at base 1. At the junction V is shortened by 0 bases and J by 2 bases, with 8 bases in between. The library relied on the immunoSEQ multiplex PCR assay. For the multiplex PCR, a mixture combining 60 forward primers for TCR Vbeta segments and 13 reverse primers for TCR Jbeta segments was used. The CDR3 region of rearranged TCR beta genes was amplified from genomic DNA with a multiplex PCR assay. On the Illumina HiSeq System, the amplified TCR beta libraries were sequenced as 87-base-pair reads. The paper's processing steps were these. A later analysis tallied tens of millions of unique TCR beta chains across the 550 to 850 repertoires, and roughly 11 million of those chains were shared by two or more donors. To remove PCR and sequencing errors, raw reads were error-corrected and collapsed into unique sequences using a nearest-neighbor algorithm that merged closely related sequences. To assign V, D and J gene segments, CDR3 sequences were aligned to IMGT reference sequences. For a sequence to be retained, at least a six-nucleotide match to both a V gene segment and a J gene segment was required. A rearrangement was called productive if the CDR3 had no stop codons and remained in frame with V and J, and every other rearrangement was called non-productive. CDR3 was defined according to IMGT convention as the region running from the second conserved V-encoded cysteine to the conserved J-encoded phenylalanine. Sequences without an unambiguous match to a single V gene segment were excluded from the earlier analysis of 450 to 650 of the donors. In an earlier analysis of several hundred of the donors, V segments were called functional above 56.7% productive rearrangements and were called segregating when the between-donor standard deviation exceeded 5%. To diagnose cytomegalovirus status from the catalog of TCR beta chain sequences, a statistical classification framework was built. A later analysis assigned V and J genes by comparing TCR nucleotide sequences with IMGT/GENE-DB human TR gene sequences. The TCRdist pipeline was used in a later analysis to assign CDR3 sequences and most-parsimonious VDJ recombination scenarios. In a later analysis, each TCR beta chain was defined by its CDR3 amino acid sequence together with its V-gene family, and reads without a unique V-gene family were excluded. To address suspected cross-contamination and a sequencing artifact, a later analysis removed some 620 highly shared, low-generation-probability nucleotide sequences. In a later analysis, a clonal expansion index for each public chain was calculated from normalized within-repertoire ranks of inferred template counts. In a later analysis, generation probabilities were computed with a VDJ recombination model fitted to out-of-frame rearrangements, and the resulting probabilities were checked against IGoR. Hypergeometric tests were used in a later analysis to score TCR-TCR, TCR-HLA and TCR-CMV co-occurrence, with a repertoire-size bias correction applied to the TCR pairs. To estimate false discovery rates, a later analysis permuted the HLA or CMV assignments 20 times. In a later analysis, co-occurring TCRs were grouped using DBSCAN, and TCRdist sequence similarity was added for clustering within HLA-allele-positive subsets. Repertoires with fewer than 30,000 or more than 120,000 public chains were left out of co-occurrence clustering, as were about 5 repertoires with anomalous nucleotide sharing. TCRdb carries this immuneACCESS record with in-frame sequences only. Its versions omit some clonotypes, under half of them owing to an unresolved V gene in the studies checked, with the rest unexplained. Clonal size and the V and J genes are those of that table, whereas D and trimming came from the DNA. In all, the sample holds roughly 160,000 clones, and roughly 70% of those were seen once. Of the sample, roughly 5.2% is held by the ten largest clones.

Of note for this clone: The target of this receptor is not known. The sample holds no much larger clone one base away, and base qualities are not on file.

The cohort consisted of approximately 690 healthy bone marrow donors. At the time of sampling, all cohort members were nominally healthy, though unrecorded immune exposures were likely present. The donor was CMV seropositive and was included in the group of 289 seropositive cohort members. A peripheral blood sample was provided by each donor, and peripheral blood mononuclear cells were used for TCR beta sequencing. Genomic DNA was extracted from the blood cell samples with the Qiagen DNeasy Blood Extraction Kit. General conclusions and limits of the study: In an earlier analysis of fewer than 700 of the donors, most TCR beta V segments appeared in productive rearrangements about 90% or about 30% of the time, broadly matching IMGT annotations. In a later analysis, the rate of TCR association differed among HLA loci, with DRB1 alleles having the most associated TCRs and HLA-C alleles having the fewest. Strong co-occurrence of HLA alleles, especially DR and DQ, made assigning TCR associations to individual alleles difficult. Because HLA typing was unavailable for some donors at each locus, only the typed subset was used in association tests. Cytomegalovirus status was reported to be diagnosed by the classifier with high specificity and sensitivity in both the original and validation cohorts. A total of 164 TCR beta chains were listed by the study as associated with cytomegalovirus. Because the 87-base-pair reads could not distinguish some IMGT-functional V segments, including TRBV6-2 and TRBV6-3, those segments were excluded. The presence/absence analyses assumed that sequencing depth was roughly uniform across donors, and that assumption may not be true. Correlated functional status among segregating V segments might be attributable to linkage disequilibrium, but an unknown experimental factor could not be ruled out. Because counts were too low, 15 to 20 rarely observed V segments, including chromosome 9 orphons, were excluded from the earlier analysis of 587 of the donors. CMV serostatus was the only immune exposure information available for the cohort. In a later analysis, most CMV-associated TCR beta chains were found to appear HLA-restricted, with HLA associations seemingly driven largely by CMV exposure. Three of the identified cytomegalovirus-associated TCR beta chains were confirmed in vitro to be specific for cytomegalovirus antigens. Compared with equally common non-associated chains, HLA-associated TCR beta chains in a later analysis were more clonally expanded and had lower generation probabilities. A further reported finding was that TCR beta sequences accurately predicted the HLA-A and HLA-B alleles for most subjects in the first cohort. This cohort had only TCR beta chains sequenced, and the lack of alpha or paired-chain data limited which features could be detected. A later genetic analysis associated a missense DCLRE1C variant with V-gene and J-gene trimming of TCR beta chains, and an independent cohort replicated the association. A later analysis reported that several top co-occurrence clusters appeared linked to parvovirus B19, influenza, CMV and Epstein-Barr virus. The authors suggested that the approach could potentially be generalized to other disease states and immunological phenotypes. Most TCR sequences were seen in very few donors, while some public TCRs were found in many individuals. Compared with the roughly 710-donor mean, donors in an Asian-associated ancestry cluster had fewer N-insertions in productive TCRs, according to a later genetic analysis. Specific HLA alleles were associated with some 15,000 TCR beta sequences at a false discovery rate of 0.05 in a later analysis. The sequencing pipeline was judged likely to have produced a cluster of highly shared sequence variants as a technical artifact.

The chain links TRBV6-5 with TRBJ1-5, with TRBD1 tentatively as D gene (5 bases match). The sample comprised PBMCs. This TCR was sampled from a woman aged 18 to 35 in good health and CMV-seropositive. The DNA sequence follows: TGTGCCAGCAGTTACTCGCAGGGCGGCAATCAGCCCCAGCATTTT. This encodes CASSYSQGGNQPQHF.